The present T cell receptor (beta chain) was sequenced within a study of cytomegalovirus exposure and HLA in healthy donors. 13 Jbeta primers and 60 Vbeta primers were used for the PCR. Profiled with immunoSEQ multiplex PCR; TCRdb holds only in-frame clones, not every one. Of 150,000 to 200,000 clones in the sample, almost 85% were seen once. Whole-study findings and limits: With high specificity and sensitivity, the classifier reportedly diagnosed cytomegalovirus status. Associated with HLA alleles at 0.05 false discovery rate in a later analysis were 17,000 or so TCR beta sequences.

V lost 7 bases to trimming and J lost 2 bases, with 18 bases between them. CDR1 and CDR2 (germline): LGHNT, FRNRAP. CDR3 size: 15 residues. As concerns this clone: Its antigen is not known.

The donors (healthy individuals) were bone marrow donors. Source material: PBMCs. The chain combines TRBV12-5 with TRBJ2-7; a weak D match, TRBD1 (5 bases). The sequence was collected from a girl aged 5-17 years in good health and CMV-seropositive. CDR3 nucleotide sequence: TGTGCTAGTGCTCCCCCCCAGGGTTGGGCCTACGAGCAGTACTTC. This gives the protein CASAPPQGWAYEQYF.